This T cell receptor beta chain was identified in a study of cytomegalovirus exposure and HLA in healthy donors. CDR3 length: 14 amino acids. J lost 5 bases, V lost 5 bases, and 6 bases had no gene match. CDR1 and CDR2 from the germline V gene are MGHRA and YSYEKL. As for the donors, each was a healthy bone marrow donor. The primer mix had 60 Vbeta and 13 Jbeta primers. The assay was immunoSEQ multiplex PCR, and TCRdb's table has in-frame clones only and misses some. The table lists roughly 130,000 clones, 80% of them singletons. The sample taken for sequencing was PBMCs. The chain uses TRBV4-1 and TRBJ2-3, with 8 bases that match TRBD1. The source is a man younger than 45 in good health and CMV-seronegative. CDR3 residues: CASSSQGAGDTQYF. CDR3 DNA: TGCGCCAGCAGCAGTCAGGGGGCTGGAGATACGCAGTATTTT.